This T cell receptor (beta chain) is from a study of cytomegalovirus exposure and HLA in healthy donors. Study results and caveats: A previous analysis found most TCR beta V segments productive roughly 87% or roughly 30% of the time.

This CDR3 contains 18 residues. The germline V gene encodes CDR1 KGHSH and CDR2 LQKENI. J was trimmed by 0 bases and V by 0 bases; bases with no gene match: 11. A word on this clone: The antigen remains undetermined.

60 Vbeta and 13 Jbeta primers were used in PCR. Measured with immunoSEQ multiplex PCR; TCRdb has only the in-frame clones, and not every one. The sample contains 100,000 to 150,000 clones, around four fifths of which appear only once. The receptor comes from a woman in her forties in good health and CMV-seropositive. This chain connects TRBV18 to TRBJ2-7; 7 bases are a match to TRBD2. Material for sequencing was PBMCs. This CDR3 reads CASSPPRGGEIRSYEQYF. Here the CDR3 DNA reads TGTGCCAGCTCACCACCCCGGGGAGGGGAGATTCGCTCCTACGAGCAGTACTTC.